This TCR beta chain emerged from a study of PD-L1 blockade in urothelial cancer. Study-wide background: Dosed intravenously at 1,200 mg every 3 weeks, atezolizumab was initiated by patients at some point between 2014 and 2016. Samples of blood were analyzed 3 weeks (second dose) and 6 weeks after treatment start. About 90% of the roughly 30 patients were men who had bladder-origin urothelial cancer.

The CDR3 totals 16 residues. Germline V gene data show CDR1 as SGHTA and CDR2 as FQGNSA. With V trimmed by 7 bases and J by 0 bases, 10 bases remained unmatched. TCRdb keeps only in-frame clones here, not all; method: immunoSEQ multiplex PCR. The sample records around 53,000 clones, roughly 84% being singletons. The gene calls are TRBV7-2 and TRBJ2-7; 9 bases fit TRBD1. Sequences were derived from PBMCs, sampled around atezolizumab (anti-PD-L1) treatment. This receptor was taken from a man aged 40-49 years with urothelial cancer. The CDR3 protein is CASNDRGTRSSYEQYF. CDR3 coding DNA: TGTGCCAGCAACGACAGGGGGACACGAAGCTCCTACGAGCAGTACTTC. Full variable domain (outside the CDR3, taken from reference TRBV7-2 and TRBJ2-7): GAGVSQSPSNKVTEKGKDVELRCDPISGHTALYWYRQSLGQGLEFLIYFQGNSAPDKSGLPSDRFSAERTGGSVSTLTIQRTQQEDSAVYLCASNDRGTRSSYEQYFGPGTRLTVT.